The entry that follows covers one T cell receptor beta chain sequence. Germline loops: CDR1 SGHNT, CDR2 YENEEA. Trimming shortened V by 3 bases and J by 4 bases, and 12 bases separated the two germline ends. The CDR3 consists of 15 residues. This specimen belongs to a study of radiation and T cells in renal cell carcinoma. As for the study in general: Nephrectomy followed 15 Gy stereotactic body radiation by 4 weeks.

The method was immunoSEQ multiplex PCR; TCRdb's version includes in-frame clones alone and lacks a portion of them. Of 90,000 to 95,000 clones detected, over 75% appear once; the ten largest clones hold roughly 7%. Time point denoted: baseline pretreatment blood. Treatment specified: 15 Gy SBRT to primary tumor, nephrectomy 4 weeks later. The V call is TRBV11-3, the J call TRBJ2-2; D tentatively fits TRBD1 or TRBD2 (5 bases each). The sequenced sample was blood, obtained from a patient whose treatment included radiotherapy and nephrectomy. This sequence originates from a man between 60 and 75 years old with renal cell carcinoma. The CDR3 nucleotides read TGTGCCAGCAGCTTGGGACCTTTGGGCACCGGGGAGCTGTTTTTT. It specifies CASSLGPLGTGELFF.